The clone carrying this TCR beta chain was recorded many times. No antigen is known for it. The ends lost 4 bases at V and 5 bases at J; junction bases unmatched: 7. Germline CDR1 reads SGDLS; CDR2 reads YYNGEE. This CDR3 region has 14 residues. Ahead of thyroid surgery, no patient had received treatment of any kind. The data originate from a study of metastatic and nonmetastatic thyroid tumors. Study at large: Repertoire comparison spanned blood and tumor or nodule tissue of malignant and benign thyroid patients.

Study-wide findings and caveats: Versus benign nodules, malignant thyroid tumors reportedly had significantly higher TCR beta diversity, in blood and tumor.

Authors' methods: Researchers built a distant-metastasis classifier for papillary thyroid cancer that drew on CDR3 differences across clinicopathological groups. TCRdb reanalyzed the PCR reads via MiXCR. The V and J calls were not made by the authors but by TCRdb's processing. The table records tens of thousands of clones, less than 20% of them present only once. This chain joins TRBV9 and TRBJ2-3; 7 nucleotides align to TRBD1. Material for sequencing was blood. The receptor was derived from a female donor with papillary thyroid cancer or a benign thyroid nodule (not recorded which). Some clones in this sample may be carry-over from other donors' samples. The CDR3 DNA sequence: TGTGCCAGCAGCCCGACAGGGTTAGGAGATACGCAGTATTTT. It yields the protein CASSPTGLGDTQYF.